These 18 T cell receptor beta chains were all obtained from the same sample, sequenced in a study of vaccination and CD4 T cells after COVID-19. Oncomine TCR Beta short-read sequencing was applied to DNA from cultured CD4+ T cells. TCRdb processed the PCR reads anew with MiXCR; each CDR3 protein has one entry. The repertoire includes roughly 17,000 distinct CDR3 sequences, less than 70% of them detected once, and 10% to 15% sits in the top ten. For these receptors, no antigen is known. Regarding treatment: roughly ten-day PBMC culture with coronavirus spike peptide pools or control peptides (ViraFEST assay). Sequencing was performed on CD4+ T cells from blood, cultured in vitro. All receptors derive from a human donor who had recovered from COVID-19.

CDR3 region: CASRATGRNEKLFF. The CDR3 nucleotides read TGTGCCAGCAGGGCGACAGGGAGAAATGAAAAACTGTTTTTT. The chain employs TRBV2 and TRBJ1-4, with TRBD1 matching 7 bases. Germline CDR1 SNHLY, CDR2 FYNNEI. CDR3 length: 14 residues. Losses at the gene ends were 6 bases for V and 5 bases for J; bases not matched to a gene: 6.

This clonotype occurred a few times. This chain links TRBV19 with TRBJ1-5; possibly TRBD1 for D (6 bases). Trimming removed 5 bases from V and 5 bases from J, with 16 bases in between. Germline V gives CDR1 LNHDA, CDR2 SQIVND (reference sequence). The CDR3 has 15 residues. The CDR3 DNA follows: TGTGCCAGTAGTGGACGGCCAGGGGTTGATCAGCCCCAGCATTTT. This gives the protein CASSGRPGVDQPQHF. The whole variable domain, remainder taken from reference TRBV19 and TRBJ1-5, is DGGITQSPKYLFRKEGQNVTLSCEQNLNHDAMYWYRQDPGQGLRLIYYSQIVNDFQKGDIAEGYSVSREKKESFPLTVTSAQKNPTAFYLCASSGRPGVDQPQHFGDGTRLSIL.

The CDR3 region is CASSASGGGREQFF. In nucleotides, the CDR3 is TGTGCCAGCAGCGCCTCCGGGGGAGGGCGCGAGCAGTTCTTC. The chain has TRBV9 and TRBJ2-1, with 7 bases aligning to TRBD2. V lost 3 bases, J lost 10 bases, and 10 bases stayed unmatched. The length of the CDR3 is 14 residues. Germline V gives CDR1 SGDLS, CDR2 YYNGEE.

Only a few counts were recorded for this clonotype. V and J are TRBV5-4 and TRBJ2-7; 9 bases are shared with TRBD1. This CDR3 comprises 13 residues. With V trimmed by 3 bases and J by 3 bases, 1 base remained unmatched. The germline CDR1 and CDR2 sequences are SGHNT and YYREEE (reference sequence). The CDR3 bases are TGTGCCAGCAGCTCGGGACAGGGCTACGAGCAGTACTTC. This gives the protein CASSSGQGYEQYF.

Only a few counts were recorded for this clonotype. The V call is TRBV6-1, the J call TRBJ2-3; 8 bases agree with TRBD1. V gave up 6 bases and J gave up 4 bases; unmatched junction bases: 6. CDR3 size: 14 residues. Germline V CDR1 and CDR2: MNHNS, SASEGT. The chain's CDR3 is CASSAGTGADTQYF. The CDR3 bases are TGTGCCAGCAGCGCCGGGACAGGAGCAGATACGCAGTATTTT.

CDR3 coding DNA: TGTGCCAGCAGCTTATCCCTTTCGCAGACCCAGTACTTC. Protein sequence: CASSLSLSQTQYF. The V and J genes are TRBV7-2 and TRBJ2-5, with D uncertain. In germline, CDR1 is SGHTA, CDR2 FQGNSA. The CDR3 is 13 residues long. The V end was cut by 2 bases, the J end by 6 bases, with 10 bases between.

This clonotype was seen only a few times. This sequence joins TRBV5-1 and TRBJ1-1; D gene unclear. V lost 1 base and J lost 0, with 4 bases in between. Germline CDR1 SGHRS, CDR2 YFSETQ. This CDR3 has 13 residues. CDR3 protein: CASSLLVNTEAFF. The DNA for the CDR3 is TGCGCCAGCAGCTTGTTGGTGAACACTGAAGCTTTCTTT.

This chain uses TRBV15 with TRBJ1-5; possibly TRBD1 for D (6 bases). The germline V and J ends were trimmed by 1 base and 1 base, with 14 bases remaining between them. This CDR3 is built from 17 residues. Per the germline V gene, CDR1 is LNHNV and CDR2 is YYDKDF (reference sequence). For the CDR3, the DNA is TGTGCCACCAGCAGAGGGGGGACATCGCGCAGCAATCAGCCCCAGCATTTT. Its translation: CATSRGGTSRSNQPQHF.

This rearrangement joins TRBV20-1 to TRBJ1-4; 8 nucleotides match TRBD1. CDR3 length: 17 residues. V gave up 1 base and J gave up 0 bases; unmatched junction bases: 7. Germline values: CDR1 DFQATT, CDR2 SNEGSKA (reference sequence). CDR3 nucleotides: TGCAGTGCTAGAGCAGGGGGCGCGGGAGCAACTAATGAAAAACTGTTTTTT. This translates into CSARAGGAGATNEKLFF.

The rearrangement joins TRBV7-3 to TRBJ2-1; D may be TRBD1 (6 bases). CDR1 is SGHTA and CDR2 is FQGTGA in the germline V gene. V lost 4 bases and J 7 bases, leaving 17 bases between the germline ends. The CDR3 length is 15 residues. The CDR3 nucleotides read TGTGCCAGCAGCTCACTCCGGGACAATAGGAATGAGCAGTTCTTC. It translates to CASSSLRDNRNEQFF.

The chain couples TRBV2 to TRBJ2-5, with 14 bases matching TRBD2. This CDR3 contains 15 residues. The junction had 4 bases not matched to a gene; V was cut back by 7 bases and J by 3 bases. Germline assignment: CDR1 SNHLY and CDR2 FYNNEI. The CDR3 DNA sequence: TGTGCCAGCAAAGGGACTAGCGGGGGTGAAGAGACCCAGTACTTC. Translated, it gives CASKGTSGGEETQYF. The entire variable domain, with the rest obtained from reference TRBV2 and TRBJ2-5, is as follows: EPEVTQTPSHQVTQMGQEVILRCVPISNHLYFYWYRQILGQKVEFLVSFYNNEISEKSEIFDDQFSVERPDGSNFTLKIRSTKLEDSAMYFCASKGTSGGEETQYFGPGTRLLVL.

This clonotype has a single count. The CDR3 is CASSLAASGANVLTF. The CDR3 nucleotides read TGTGCCAGCAGTTTAGCGGCCTCTGGGGCCAACGTCCTGACTTTC. The chain has TRBV28 and TRBJ2-6; no definite D call. The V and J ends lost 2 bases and 0 bases respectively, with 5 bases between them. CDR3 size: 15 residues. Germline CDR1 and CDR2: MDHEN and SYDVKM. Full variable domain (outside the CDR3, taken from reference TRBV28 and TRBJ2-6): DVKVTQSSRYLVKRTGEKVFLECVQDMDHENMFWYRQDPGLGLRLIYFSYDVKMKEKGDIPEGYSVSREKKERFSLILESASTNQTSMYLCASSLAASGANVLTFGAGSRLTVL.

The gene calls are TRBV11-3 and TRBJ2-1; maybe TRBD2 (7 bases). The V end was cut by 7 bases, the J end by 6 bases, with 19 bases between. The CDR3 is made up of 15 amino acids. Per the germline V gene, CDR1 is SGHNT and CDR2 is YENEEA. For the CDR3, the DNA is TGTGCCAGCACCACGGGTGGGGGGGGGCTCAATGAGCAGTTCTTC. Encoded protein: CASTTGGGGLNEQFF.

This clonotype came up a few times. This chain uses TRBV15 with TRBJ1-2; D remains ambiguous. The CDR3 sequence is 13 residues long. Germline values: CDR1 LNHNV, CDR2 YYDKDF (reference sequence). Trimming cost V 0 bases and J 8 bases, with 10 bases left between them. Written as DNA, the CDR3 is TGTGCCACCAGCAGAGAAATAAACCGCGGCTACACCTTC. Translation: CATSREINRGYTF.

V and J are TRBV6-1 and TRBJ1-5; weak D call: TRBD1 (6 bases). The CDR3 extends over 15 amino acids. The germline V gene encodes CDR1 MNHNS and CDR2 SASEGT. V was cut by 4 bases and J by 5 bases, with 15 bases left in between. Here the CDR3 DNA reads TGTGCCAGCAGTGGAGGGGGGGGCTGGGATCAGCCCCAGCATTTT. It translates to CASSGGGGWDQPQHF.

This clonotype was seen a few times. This rearrangement joins TRBV24-1 to TRBJ1-1; the D gene is possibly TRBD1 (6 bases). Germline CDR1 is KGHDR and CDR2 is SFDVKD. The ends were cut back, 9 bases at V and 5 bases at J, with 18 bases in the middle. The CDR3 is 14 amino acids. This chain's CDR3 is CATAEGGEDTEAFF. In DNA, the CDR3 is TGTGCCACCGCCGAGGGGGGTGAGGATACTGAAGCTTTCTTT.

The chain carries TRBV30 and TRBJ1-2; 10 bases agree with TRBD1. The V gene end was trimmed by 0 bases and the J gene end by 4 bases; junction bases not matched to a gene: 5. The CDR3 has 15 amino acids. From germline, CDR1 is GTSNPN and CDR2 SVGIG (reference sequence). The CDR3: CAWSVGDRGAYGYTF. As DNA, the CDR3 is TGTGCCTGGAGTGTAGGGGACAGGGGAGCCTATGGCTACACCTTC.

The DNA of the CDR3 is TGTGCCAGCAGTAAAGGGACAGGGAGGGGAAGCAATCAGCCCCAGCATTTT. This codes for CASSKGTGRGSNQPQHF. The chain is built from TRBV28 and TRBJ1-5, with 9 bases aligning to TRBD1. The germline V gene encodes CDR1 MDHEN and CDR2 SYDVKM. The CDR3 spans 17 residues. The V gene end was trimmed by 5 bases and the J gene end by 1 base; junction bases not matched to a gene: 9. The full variable domain, completed using reference TRBV28 and TRBJ1-5, is DVKVTQSSRYLVKRTGEKVFLECVQDMDHENMFWYRQDPGLGLRLIYFSYDVKMKEKGDIPEGYSVSREKKERFSLILESASTNQTSMYLCASSKGTGRGSNQPQHFGDGTRLSIL.